The 11 T cell receptor beta chains listed next were all sequenced from one sample in a study of blood T cell repertoires in COVID-19. Sequencing used immunoSEQ multiplex PCR; TCRdb keeps in-frame clones, though not all of them. There are under 30,000 clones in the sample; about 86% occur only once, and 20% to 25% lies in the top ten. The specimen sequenced was peripheral blood. The receptors here all came from a human donor with active COVID-19. The donor label of this sample is uncertain.

The chain is built from TRBV4-2 and TRBJ2-5; TRBD2 agrees at 14 bases. With 1 base clipped from V and 5 bases from J, the junction kept 12 bases outside the gene matches. The CDR3 is 19 amino acids. Germline V gene lookup returns CDR1 LGHNA and CDR2 YNFKEQ. The CDR3 nucleotides are TGTGCCAGCAGCCAAGTATTCGGGACTAGCGGGGGAGGGGGGGAGACCCAGTACTTC. Residues: CASSQVFGTSGGGGETQYF.

The rearrangement uses TRBV11-3 and TRBJ1-4; TRBD1 agrees at 9 bases. CDR1 is SGHNT, CDR2 YENEEA, per germline. The CDR3 totals 17 residues. The V segment lost 0 bases and the J segment 0 bases; nucleotides outside the gene matches: 2. The CDR3 loop reads CASSLDGTGSTNEKLFF. The DNA for the CDR3 is TGTGCCAGCAGCTTAGACGGGACAGGGTCAACTAATGAAAAACTGTTTTTT.

The V and J genes are TRBV6-5 and TRBJ1-2; maybe TRBD1 (5 bases). The V gene lost 2 bases and the J gene lost 3 bases, with 7 bases spanning the gap. This CDR3 is built from 13 residues. Looked up from germline, CDR1 is MNHEY and CDR2 is SVGAGI. The CDR3 nucleotides read TGTGCCAGCAGTTACGGGGGGGACTATGGCTACACCTTC. Translation: CASSYGGDYGYTF.

The chain combines TRBV9 with TRBJ2-2, with 8 bases matching TRBD1. Germline V lookup: CDR1 SGDLS, CDR2 YYNGEE. The CDR3 is made up of 16 amino acids. The V and J ends lost 3 bases and 4 bases, in that order; junction bases with no gene match: 8. The chain's CDR3 is CASSDLTGVGTGELFF. The CDR3 DNA sequence: TGTGCCAGCAGCGATTTGACAGGGGTTGGCACCGGGGAGCTGTTTTTT.

The CDR3 reads CASSEAGTGTDGYTF. The DNA for the CDR3 is TGCGCCAGCAGCGAAGCCGGGACAGGGACGGATGGCTACACCTTC. V gene TRBV5-1 combines with J gene TRBJ1-2, with 9 nucleotides matching TRBD1. This CDR3 has 15 amino acids. Germline values: CDR1 SGHRS, CDR2 YFSETQ. V shed 4 bases and J 6 bases; nucleotides not matched to a gene: 10.

This chain connects TRBV6-2 or TRBV6-3 to TRBJ2-1; TRBD2 agrees at 10 bases. The CDR3 covers 18 residues. Germline V CDR1 and CDR2: MNHEY, SVGEGT. The ends lost 0 bases at V and 10 bases at J; junction bases unmatched: 15. CDR3 in DNA: TGTGCCAGCAGTTACTCGAGCCTCCCGTTAGCGGGGGGTAACGAGCAGTTCTTC. Translating gives CASSYSSLPLAGGNEQFF.

This sequence joins TRBV5-4 and TRBJ2-3, with TRBD2 matching over 12 bases. CDR1 is SGHNT and CDR2 is YYREEE in the germline V gene (reference sequence). This CDR3 spans 16 amino acids. V was pared by 3 bases and J by 9 bases, with 11 bases of the junction left unmatched. The CDR3 region has the DNA TGTGCCAGCAGCTCGACTAGCGGGAGTAGTTTACAAACGCAGTATTTT. Translated: CASSSTSGSSLQTQYF.

A single count supports this clone. V gene TRBV6-5 combines with J gene TRBJ1-2, with D unresolved. Trimming shortened V by 0 bases and J by 6 bases, and 5 bases separated the two germline ends. The CDR3 covers 12 residues. CDR1 is MNHEY and CDR2 is SVGAGI in the germline V gene. For the CDR3, the DNA is TGTGCCAGCAGTTACTCCCGGGATGGCTACACCTTC. Translated, it gives CASSYSRDGYTF.

The chain joins TRBV19 to TRBJ2-7; the match to TRBD1 covers 10 bases. CDR3 length: 18 residues. Germline CDR1 is LNHDA and CDR2 is SQIVND (reference sequence). V lost 2 bases, J lost 3 bases, and 13 bases stayed unmatched. In DNA form, the CDR3 reads TGTGCCAGTAGTATAACGTCCTCAGACAGGGGGCAATTCTACGAGCAGTACTTC. Its translation is CASSITSSDRGQFYEQYF.

This chain joins TRBV15 and TRBJ2-1, with D unresolved. Deletions cut 1 base from V and 0 bases from J, with 22 bases between. This CDR3 region has 20 residues. Germline V gene sequence: CDR1 LNHNV, CDR2 YYDKDF (reference sequence). The CDR3 DNA sequence: TGTGCCACCAGCAGAGGTCTTTTCACTACCGCCAGTTTCTCCTACAATGAGCAGTTCTTC. Translation: CATSRGLFTTASFSYNEQFF.

The chain joins TRBV6-1 to TRBJ2-5, with a possible D match to TRBD1 (5 bases). V was trimmed by 2 bases and J by 1 base, leaving 11 bases between them. This CDR3 region has 15 residues. From germline, CDR1 is MNHNS and CDR2 SASEGT. This CDR3 is CASSEQGRVQETQYF. CDR3 bases: TGTGCCAGCAGTGAACAAGGCAGGGTCCAAGAGACCCAGTACTTC.